The source of this T cell receptor beta chain is a study of T cell repertoires in cytomegalovirus infection. For the study at large: Both a matching HLA type and CMV infection were indicated by public TCR beta signatures. Study results and caveats: Dominating the ex vivo response were HLA-C-restricted CMV-specific TCR beta clonotypes. The cumulative frequency of public TCR beta families identified carriers of CMV plus the relevant HLA.

On this clonotype itself: Its antigen is not known. A much larger clonotype is one base distant, so this may be a read error.

From the reads, TCRdb called clonotypes with MiXCR, one entry per CDR3 protein. The sample includes 200,000 to 250,000 distinct CDR3 sequences, 30% to 45% of them seen just once. The CDR3 runs 19 residues. V was clipped by 8 bases and J by 3 bases; unmatched bases: 19. The V gene's germline CDR1 is SGHAT and CDR2 FQNNGV. This chain uses TRBV11-2 with TRBJ2-3; 11 bases line up with TRBD2. The sequencing here drew on CD8+ T cells from cultured PBMCs, taken from culture after CMV antigen stimulation. The clonotype originates from a human donor in good health (CMV status not recorded). Some clones in this sample may be carry-over from other donors' samples. CDR3 residues: CASGGSLAGGRSRTDTQYF. CDR3 DNA: TGTGCCAGCGGCGGATCGCTAGCGGGAGGCCGGAGTAGGACAGATACGCAGTATTTT.